This entry lists 20 T cell receptor beta chains sequenced from one sample in a study of blood T cell repertoires in COVID-19. Produced via immunoSEQ multiplex PCR; TCRdb's table is partial and in-frame only. This table has some 350,000 clones, over 75% appearing once. The material sequenced was PBMCs or T cells enriched from blood (not recorded which). Source of these receptors: a man younger than 45 who had recovered from COVID-19.

The rearrangement joins TRBV19 to TRBJ2-2; 7 bases fit TRBD1. The trim removed 5 bases at V and 5 bases at J, leaving 17 bases unmatched. The CDR3 has 18 amino acids. Germline CDR1 reads LNHDA; CDR2 reads SQIVND (reference sequence). The CDR3 coding sequence is TGTGCCAGTAGTCCGCCGGACAGGCGATCCAGGGGGACCGGGGAGCTGTTTTTT. Translated, it gives CASSPPDRRSRGTGELFF.

The chain carries TRBV7-2 and TRBJ1-2, with 10 positions matching TRBD1. V trimming: 5 bases; J trimming: 7 bases; junction bases outside the gene matches: 10. CDR3 length equals 15 residues. Germline CDR1 SGHTA, CDR2 FQGNSA. The CDR3 loop reads CASSNSPGQGPGYTF. In nucleotides, the CDR3 is TGTGCCAGCAGCAATAGCCCGGGACAGGGGCCTGGCTACACCTTC.

The V and J genes are TRBV4-2 and TRBJ2-1; possibly TRBD1 for D (6 bases). Germline assignment: CDR1 LGHNA and CDR2 YNFKEQ. The CDR3 is made up of 14 amino acids. Trimming removed 2 bases at V and 9 bases at J, with 14 bases between. The CDR3 bases are TGTGCCAGCAGCCAAACAGGACAGTCCCCTGAGCAGTTCTTC. Its translation is CASSQTGQSPEQFF.

The V call is TRBV7-2, the J call TRBJ1-6, with 10 bases that match TRBD1. The trim removed 6 bases at V and 5 bases at J, leaving 4 bases unmatched. Per the germline V gene, CDR1 is SGHTA and CDR2 is FQGNSA. This CDR3 is 15 amino acids long. CDR3 DNA sequence: TGTGCCAGCAGTAGACAGGGGGCCAATAATTCACCCCTCCACTTT. Residues: CASSRQGANNSPLHF.

The chain carries TRBV4-2 and TRBJ1-2, with D perhaps matching TRBD1 (6 bases). The germline gives CDR1 LGHNA, CDR2 YNFKEQ. V shed 1 base and J shed 3 bases, with 6 bases lying between them. This CDR3 region has 13 residues. The CDR3 coding sequence is TGTGCCAGCAGCCAAGGGACAGACTATGGCTACACCTTC. Translation gives CASSQGTDYGYTF.

This sequence joins TRBV3-1 (or the pseudogene TRBV3-2) and TRBJ1-3; D may be TRBD1 (5 bases). Germline values: CDR1 LGHDT, CDR2 YNNKEL (reference sequence). V lost 2 bases and J lost 7, with 15 bases in between. This CDR3 is built from 15 residues. As DNA, the CDR3 is TGTGCCAGCAGCCAATTCCCCAGGGAGGGGAACACCATATATTTT. As protein: CASSQFPREGNTIYF.

The chain uses TRBV21-1 and TRBJ1-1; no DNA check was done on the table's D call, TRBD1. TRBV21-1 is described as a pseudogene. The CDR3 loop spans 15 amino acids. The CDR3 DNA reads as TGTGCCAGCAGCCAACGGACAGCGATGAACACTGAAGCTTTCTTT. This encodes CASSQRTAMNTEAFF.

The CDR3 DNA reads as TGTGCCAGCAGCTTTGAGGGCGAGCAGTACTTC. Amino acids: CASSFEGEQYF. The chain links TRBV7-9 to TRBJ2-7; the D gene is possibly TRBD2 (5 bases). This CDR3 contains 11 residues. Trimming shortened V by 3 bases and J by 6 bases, and 6 bases separated the two germline ends. Germline CDR1 and CDR2: SEHNR and FQNEAQ (reference sequence).

The rearrangement links TRBV7-2 to TRBJ1-2, with unresolved D. Germline V gene lookup returns CDR1 SGHTA and CDR2 FQGNSA. CDR3 size: 14 residues. The V and J ends lost 5 bases and 3 bases respectively, with 13 bases between them. Written as DNA, the CDR3 is TGTGCCAGCAGCCCCAGGAGGGTCGACTATGGCTACACCTTC. It specifies CASSPRRVDYGYTF. Full variable domain (remainder filled in from reference TRBV7-2 and TRBJ1-2): GAGVSQSPSNKVTEKGKDVELRCDPISGHTALYWYRQSLGQGLEFLIYFQGNSAPDKSGLPSDRFSAERTGGSVSTLTIQRTQQEDSAVYLCASSPRRVDYGYTFGSGTRLTVV.

Only one count was recorded for this clone. The chain couples TRBV29-1 to TRBJ2-1, with no clear D. The germline gives CDR1 SQVTM, CDR2 ANQGSEA. The CDR3 length is 13 residues. With 6 bases removed from V and 0 bases from J, the gap between germline ends came to 9 bases. In DNA, the CDR3 is TGCAGCGTACTGCGGAGCTCCTACAATGAGCAGTTCTTC. Protein: CSVLRSSYNEQFF.

This chain connects TRBV30 to TRBJ1-5, with 10 positions matching TRBD1. The CDR3 has 14 residues. V lost 3 bases, J lost 6 bases, and 5 bases stayed unmatched. The germline V gene has CDR1 GTSNPN and CDR2 SVGIG (reference sequence). The DNA of the CDR3 is TGTGCCTGGAGCGCAGGACAGGGGGGTCAGCCCCAGCATTTT. It specifies CAWSAGQGGQPQHF.

V is TRBV5-1 and J is TRBJ1-6; 7 nucleotides match TRBD1. CDR3 length: 17 amino acids. V shed 0 bases, J shed 6 bases, and the junction held 9 bases outside the gene matches. Germline lookup yields CDR1 SGHRS and CDR2 YFSETQ. CDR3 residues: CASSLGTGESLNSPLHF. CDR3 nucleotides: TGCGCCAGCAGCTTGGGTACAGGGGAGAGTCTTAATTCACCCCTCCACTTT.

This chain links TRBV27 with TRBJ1-2; D may be TRBD1 (5 bases). The germline V gene encodes CDR1 MNHEY and CDR2 SMNVEV (reference sequence). The CDR3 covers 14 residues. Deletions cut 6 bases from V and 0 bases from J, with 11 bases between. The CDR3, as DNA: TGTGCCAGCAGCGGACAAAAGTCTAACTATGGCTACACCTTC. Its translation is CASSGQKSNYGYTF.

The rearrangement joins TRBV6-2 or TRBV6-3 to TRBJ2-1, with D perhaps TRBD2 (6 bases). Trimming left V 0 bases short and J 2 bases short, with 11 bases between. The CDR3 runs to 16 residues. CDR1 is MNHEY and CDR2 is SVGEGT in the germline V gene. The CDR3 spells CASSYSASEPYNEQFF. In nucleotides, the CDR3 is TGTGCCAGCAGTTACTCGGCTAGCGAGCCCTACAATGAGCAGTTCTTC.

The rearrangement joins TRBV2 to TRBJ1-5, with unresolved D. The CDR3 spans 15 residues. V was pared by 3 bases and J by 2 bases, with 11 bases between. Looked up from germline, CDR1 is SNHLY and CDR2 is FYNNEI. CDR3 region: CASSDTGKRNQPQHF. The CDR3 coding sequence is TGTGCCAGCAGTGATACGGGAAAGCGCAATCAGCCCCAGCATTTT.

The chain combines TRBV6-5 with TRBJ2-1; D might be TRBD2 (7 bases). The CDR3 extends over 16 amino acids. The germline V gene encodes CDR1 MNHEY and CDR2 SVGAGI. The germline V and J ends were trimmed by 0 bases and 5 bases, with 14 bases remaining between them. The CDR3 coding sequence is TGTGCCAGCAGTTACTCGAGGGGGGGAGTTCACAATGAGCAGTTCTTC. Translating gives CASSYSRGGVHNEQFF.

This chain links TRBV10-3 with TRBJ2-7; 7 nucleotides align to TRBD1. The CDR3 consists of 15 residues. V shed 9 bases and J 2 bases; nucleotides not matched to a gene: 13. CDR1 is ENHRY, CDR2 SYGVKD, per germline. The CDR3 protein is CAMAPGTAQTYEQYF. Here the CDR3 DNA reads TGTGCCATGGCCCCGGGGACAGCCCAGACCTACGAGCAGTACTTC.

The V call is TRBV3-1 (or the pseudogene TRBV3-2), the J call TRBJ2-2; D perhaps matches TRBD1 (6 bases). This CDR3 spans 14 amino acids. Germline values: CDR1 LGHDT, CDR2 YNNKEL (reference sequence). The ends were cut back, 5 bases at V and 6 bases at J, with 13 bases in the middle. In DNA, the CDR3 is TGTGCCAGCAGCAAACAGGGATTTCCCGGGGAGCTGTTTTTT. As protein: CASSKQGFPGELFF.

The V call is TRBV14, the J call TRBJ1-4; D is possibly TRBD1 (6 bases). The CDR3 has 17 residues. The germline V gene encodes CDR1 SGHDN and CDR2 FVKESK. V lost 2 bases and J 3 bases, leaving 16 bases between the germline ends. The CDR3 DNA sequence: TGTGCCAGCAGCCAAATTGCGGGGGCGCGGGCTAATGAAAAACTGTTTTTT. Protein product: CASSQIAGARANEKLFF.

This chain connects TRBV3-1 (or the pseudogene TRBV3-2) to TRBJ1-3, with 8 nucleotides matching TRBD1. V dropped 2 bases and J dropped 4; count of bases not matched to a gene: 10. Per germline, CDR1 LGHDT and CDR2 YNNKEL (reference sequence). This CDR3 region has 17 residues. As DNA, the CDR3 is TGTGCCAGCAGCCAACCTCCCCGTACAGGGGGAGGAAACACCATATATTTT. It specifies CASSQPPRTGGGNTIYF.